This T cell receptor beta chain was recovered during a study of blood T cells in healthy people across ages. Overall study findings and caveats: Donors of long life had a larger count of naive CD4+ cells and greater diversity than aged donors.

Together with a sample-barcoded 5' primer, a J-beta primer mix was included in a second PCR lasting about 7 to 11 cycles. TCRdb processed the 5' RACE reads anew with MiXCR; each CDR3 protein has one entry. The repertoire has under 2,000,000 distinct CDR3 sequences, about 49% of them found once; the top ten carry around 2.1%. This clonotype was recorded a few times. As yet, its antigen is unknown. Germline V gene lookup returns CDR1 DFQATT and CDR2 SNEGSKA (reference sequence). The CDR3 runs 19 residues. Sequencing input: blood. The source of this sequence is a woman between 40 and 55 years old in good health. This sequence joins TRBV20-1 and TRBJ2-5; TRBD2 might be the D (6 bases). The end of the DNA is better explained by TRBJ2-4, so the J call may be wrong. This CDR3 is CSARGTPTSQGLTKNIQYF. The CDR3 DNA sequence: TGCAGTGCTAGAGGAACCCCGACTAGTCAGGGTTTAACCAAAAACATTCAGTACTTC.